A single sample is the source of the 14 T cell receptor beta chains below, sequenced in a study of shared clonotypes between healthy human individuals. Cells designated naive CD8 were CD45RO-negative and were positively selected for CCR7, with terminally differentiated effector memory CD45RA+ cells excluded. The assay was immunoSEQ multiplex PCR, and TCRdb's table has in-frame clones only and misses some. This repertoire shows about 1,800,000 clones, about 94% found once; its top ten account for more than 0.95%. Sequenced: naive CD8+ T cells sorted from blood. The receptor source for this set is a man younger than 35 in good health.

The CDR3 is CASSYGPSNGETQYF. The DNA of the CDR3 is TGTGCCAGCAGCTATGGGCCCTCGAACGGAGAGACCCAGTACTTC. The chain combines TRBV5-4 with TRBJ2-5; D not resolved. The CDR3 is 15 residues long. CDR1 is SGHNT, CDR2 YYREEE, per germline (reference sequence). V was cut by 3 bases and J by 4 bases, with 16 bases left in between.

DNA of the CDR3: TGTGCCAGCAGTGAGGGGGGCCTATCACCCCTCCACTTT. Its translation is CASSEGGLSPLHF. The chain links TRBV25-1 to TRBJ1-6; the D gene is possibly TRBD1 (6 bases). CDR1 is MGHDK and CDR2 is SYGVNS in the germline V gene. V lost 3 bases to trimming and J lost 10 bases, with 10 bases between them. This CDR3 is 13 amino acids long.

V usage is TRBV2 and J usage is TRBJ2-7; D might be TRBD2 (5 bases). This CDR3 contains 15 residues. Trimming took 4 bases from V and 4 from J, leaving 17 bases between them. Germline-derived CDR1 and CDR2 are SNHLY and FYNNEI. CDR3 protein: CASSASDLLQYEQYF. DNA for the CDR3: TGTGCCAGCAGTGCCTCGGACTTATTACAATACGAGCAGTACTTC.

The genes are TRBV4-1 and TRBJ2-5; the match to TRBD1 covers 8 bases. Germline assignment: CDR1 MGHRA and CDR2 YSYEKL. This CDR3 comprises 15 residues. V lost 0 bases to trimming and J lost 7 bases; unmatched junction nucleotides: 7. CDR3 nucleotides: TGCGCCAGCAGCCAAGATGACAGGGGCTGGGGGACCCAGTACTTC. Translated: CASSQDDRGWGTQYF.

J is TRBJ2-1 and V is TRBV11-2; D is undetermined. Between the trimmed V and J ends, which lost 3 bases and 9 bases, there was a span of 6 bases. The germline gives CDR1 SGHAT, CDR2 FQNNGV. The CDR3 consists of 11 residues. The CDR3, as DNA: TGTGCCAGCAGCTTCCCAGGTGAGCAGTTCTTC. It translates to CASSFPGEQFF. The full variable domain, rest sourced from reference TRBV11-2 and TRBJ2-1, is EAGVAQSPRYKIIEKRQSVAFWCNPISGHATLYWYQQILGQGPKLLIQFQNNGVVDDSQLPKDRFSAERLKGVDSTLKIQPAKLEDSAVYLCASSFPGEQFFGPGTRLTVL.

The chain joins TRBV19 to TRBJ1-5, with TRBD1 as a possible D gene (5 bases). Germline V gene data show CDR1 as LNHDA and CDR2 as SQIVND (reference sequence). Trimming removed 7 bases at V and 5 bases at J, with 15 bases between. CDR3 length: 14 residues. In nucleotides, the CDR3 is TGTGCCAGTACCCCACCCGGGACCTATCAGCCCCAGCATTTT. Translation gives CASTPPGTYQPQHF. Full variable domain (missing parts from reference TRBV19 and TRBJ1-5): DGGITQSPKYLFRKEGQNVTLSCEQNLNHDAMYWYRQDPGQGLRLIYYSQIVNDFQKGDIAEGYSVSREKKESFPLTVTSAQKNPTAFYLCASTPPGTYQPQHFGDGTRLSIL.

V usage is TRBV10-3 and J usage is TRBJ2-3, with 10 nucleotides matching TRBD2. CDR1 and CDR2 from the germline V gene are ENHRY and SYGVKD. The length of the CDR3 is 16 residues. Germline trimming cut 5 bases from V and 0 bases from J; bases unmatched to any gene: 5. Written as DNA, the CDR3 is TGTGCCATCAGTTCTTTACTAGCGGGGAGCACAGATACGCAGTATTTT. Amino acid sequence: CAISSLLAGSTDTQYF.

In its sample, this clone was seen once. The rearrangement joins TRBV7-9 to TRBJ2-1; a weak D match, TRBD1 (6 bases). Germline values: CDR1 SEHNR, CDR2 FQNEAQ (reference sequence). Trimming shortened V by 3 bases and J by 2 bases, and 17 bases separated the two germline ends. This CDR3 comprises 17 residues. CDR3 sequence reads: CASSFPPGTRTYNEQFF. The DNA of the CDR3 is TGTGCCAGCAGCTTTCCGCCCGGGACACGTACCTACAATGAGCAGTTCTTC.

J is TRBJ2-4 and V is TRBV5-6; no clear D gene. The CDR3 totals 13 residues. Germline CDR1 SGHDT, CDR2 YYEEEE. V was shortened by 7 bases and J by 0 bases, with 8 bases between the two germline ends. CDR3 loop: CASGWGAKNIQYF. The CDR3 nucleotides are TGTGCCAGCGGCTGGGGAGCCAAAAACATTCAGTACTTC.

CDR3 in DNA: TGTGCCAGCAGCTTCAGACAGGGTCAACGAAATGAGCAGTTCTTC. This gives the protein CASSFRQGQRNEQFF. The chain links TRBV7-2 to TRBJ2-1; 7 positions agree with TRBD1. Looked up from germline, CDR1 is SGHTA and CDR2 is FQGNSA. V lost 3 bases and J lost 7; bases outside the gene matches: 9. The CDR3 is 15 residues long. Filled out from reference TRBV7-2 and TRBJ2-1, the complete variable domain reads GAGVSQSPSNKVTEKGKDVELRCDPISGHTALYWYRQSLGQGLEFLIYFQGNSAPDKSGLPSDRFSAERTGGSVSTLTIQRTQQEDSAVYLCASSFRQGQRNEQFFGPGTRLTVL.

This sequence joins TRBV6-5 and TRBJ2-7, with 9 bases matching TRBD1. The CDR3 sequence is 15 residues long. J lost 6 bases, V lost 0 bases, and 6 bases had no gene match. The germline V gene encodes CDR1 MNHEY and CDR2 SVGAGI. The DNA for the CDR3 is TGTGCCAGCAGTTACTCCGACAGGGGGGTGAGCGAGCAGTACTTC. It encodes CASSYSDRGVSEQYF.

The gene calls are TRBV5-1 and TRBJ2-7; TRBD1 aligns across 9 bases. CDR1 is SGHRS, CDR2 YFSETQ, per germline. There are 15 residues in the CDR3. The J segment lost 4 bases and the V segment lost 2 bases, leaving 7 bases of the junction unmatched. CDR3 region: CASSLRTGVTYEQYF. CDR3 sequence (DNA): TGCGCCAGCAGCTTAAGGACAGGGGTAACGTACGAGCAGTACTTC. Filled out from reference TRBV5-1 and TRBJ2-7, the complete variable domain reads KAGVTQTPRYLIKTRGQQVTLSCSPISGHRSVSWYQQTPGQGLQFLFEYFSETQRNKGNFPGRFSGRQFSNSRSEMNVSTLELGDSALYLCASSLRTGVTYEQYFGPGTRLTVT.

The chain uses TRBV6-5 and TRBJ2-3; no clear D gene. In germline, CDR1 is MNHEY, CDR2 SVGAGI. The CDR3 consists of 15 residues. V was pared by 0 bases and J by 3 bases, with 10 bases between. The CDR3 is CASSYSIGITDTQYF. The CDR3 DNA is TGTGCCAGCAGTTACTCGATAGGGATAACAGATACGCAGTATTTT.

The chain recombines TRBV2 with TRBJ2-1; 7 positions agree with TRBD2. This CDR3 contains 10 residues. The V gene end was trimmed by 6 bases and the J gene end by 12 bases; junction bases not matched to a gene: 2. Per germline, CDR1 SNHLY and CDR2 FYNNEI. Here the CDR3 reads CASSREAQFF. The CDR3 region has the DNA TGTGCCAGCAGCCGGGAGGCGCAGTTCTTC.